A selection of T cell receptor beta chains follows, all from one sample in a study of regulatory T cells in long-lasting Graves disease. TCRdb independently ran MiXCR on the multiplex PCR reads; one entry per CDR3 protein. The table lists a few hundred thousand distinct CDR3 sequences, around 20% of them singletons. This material consisted of peripheral blood mononuclear cells (PBMCs), taken when the disease was refractory, from a patient treated with antithyroid drugs. The receptors stem from a female donor with Graves disease. CDR3s include the opening cysteine and the closing phenylalanine or tryptophan. The D gene is left open where the match is weak. Size values are once, few and many counts, or a class for expanded clones, and some rows have none.

>TRBJ2-5|many|NA|TRBV28
CAIRGFETQYF
TGTGCCATCCGAGGGTTCGAGACCCAGTACTTC
>TRBJ1-6|NA|TRBD1|TRBV18
CASSPGTGWNSPLHF
TGTGCCAGCTCACCCGGGACAGGATGGAATTCACCCCTCCACTTT
>TRBJ2-7|few|TRBD2|TRBV6-1
CASSELGGRSYEQYF
TGTGCCAGCAGTGAACTGGGCGGGAGGTCTTACGAGCAGTACTTC
>TRBJ1-2|many|TRBD1|TRBV19
CASSDNDRGPANYGYTF
TGTGCCAGTAGTGACAATGACAGGGGGCCCGCTAACTATGGCTACACCTTC
>TRBJ1-5|NA|NA|TRBV27
CASSNGQPQPQHF
TGTGCCAGCAGTAACGGACAGCCACAGCCCCAGCATTTT
>TRBJ2-2|few|TRBD2|TRBV5-1
CASSSGLAGYGNTGELFF
TGCGCCAGCAGCTCGGGACTAGCGGGATATGGGAACACCGGGGAGCTGTTTTTT
>TRBJ1-5|many|TRBD1|TRBV20-1
CSALDRARNQPQHF
TGCAGTGCACTGGACAGGGCGAGGAATCAGCCCCAGCATTTT
>TRBJ1-1|NA|NA|TRBV10-3
CAIRQGSTEAFF
TGTGCCATCAGACAGGGCAGTACTGAAGCTTTCTTT
>TRBJ2-7|NA|NA|TRBV13
CASSPTGGGVYEQYF
TGTGCCAGCAGTCCAACAGGTGGTGGGGTCTACGAGCAGTACTTC
>TRBJ2-5|few|NA|TRBV20-1
CSARVPVQETQYF
TGCAGTGCTAGAGTACCTGTGCAAGAGACCCAGTACTTC
>TRBJ2-2|few|NA|TRBV6-1
CASSEDYGRRTGELFF
TGTGCCAGCAGTGAAGATTATGGCAGGCGGACCGGGGAGCTGTTTTTT
>TRBJ2-2|NA|NA|TRBV6-1
CASSGLSGASTGELFF
TGTGCCAGCAGTGGTCTGTCAGGGGCTAGCACCGGGGAGCTGTTTTTT
>TRBJ2-2|NA|NA|TRBV20-1
CSAGPRLNTGELFF
TGCAGTGCCGGGCCTCGATTAAACACCGGGGAGCTGTTTTTT
>TRBJ1-2|few|NA|TRBV6-1
CASSEDGRYTF
TGTGCCAGCAGTGAAGACGGACGTTACACCTTC